This TCR beta chain was found in a study of blood T cell repertoires in COVID-19. TCRdb keeps only in-frame clones here, not all; method: immunoSEQ multiplex PCR. The data contain 250,000 to 350,000 clones, around 85% of them seen just once; the ten biggest clones take up 0.87%. Followed over time, Seattle patients had been enrolled while infection was active. CDR1 and CDR2 from the germline V gene are MDHEN and SYDVKM. The CDR3 covers 17 residues. Trimming at V came to 4 bases and at J to 3 bases, leaving 10 bases not matched to a gene. The sequenced sample was peripheral blood. This clonotype was obtained from a human donor with COVID-19, enrolled during active disease. The donor label of this sample is uncertain. This sequence joins TRBV28 and TRBJ2-7, with 12 bases that match TRBD2. CDR3 sequence reads: CASSSGLAGLAYYEQYF. The CDR3 bases are TGTGCCAGCAGTTCAGGACTAGCGGGACTAGCTTACTACGAGCAGTACTTC.